This T cell receptor beta chain appears in the sequencing data of a study of cytomegalovirus exposure and HLA in healthy donors (TCRdb year 2017). At the level of the whole study: In an earlier analysis of under 600 of the donors, about 260 Gb of sequence data and some 120 million unique TCR beta sequences from 150 million to 200 million T cells were reported. The study aimed to test whether signatures of past pathogen exposure could be identified by cataloging public T cell receptors. A separate validation cohort of approximately 130 different subjects was used in addition to the roughly 670-subject first cohort. Typing coverage varied by locus: 629-630 donors for A, B, C, DRB1 and DQB1; more than 500 for DQA1; 600 to 610 for DPA1; about 450 for DPB1. Several DR-DQ haplotypes were handled as single units for association and clustering because linkage in the cohort was strong. Rather than using new phenotypic data, the later analysis identified candidate immune exposures from TCR beta sequences and from how often those sequences occurred across donors. All discovery cohort repertoires had been generated on a single sequencing platform. In a later analysis, previously published TCR beta repertoires from 666 donors were re-analyzed and high-resolution HLA genotyping was added so that TCR occurrence patterns could be studied. Both class I and class II loci were covered by HLA typing, at four-digit resolution. Donor age, sex, ethnicity and CMV serostatus were compiled together with the repertoire data. Across some 400 genotyped donors of the cohort, an average of roughly 200,000 unique TCR beta nucleotide sequences per donor were sequenced, and approximately 17% of those sequences were non-productive. Of the 300 to 450 genotyped donors, around 81% fell in the genetic ancestry cluster associated with self-reported Caucasian donors. Using immunosequencing, the study profiled T cell repertoires from 666 subjects and related those repertoires to cytomegalovirus serostatus. To predict cytomegalovirus infection status, the study brought together high-throughput TCR immunosequencing, statistical association of individual TCRs with disease status, and machine learning. A later genetic analysis used genome-wide SNP genotypes for about 65% of the 666 donors, treating that subset as a discovery cohort. Roughly 320 gigabases of sequencing data and around 85 million unique TCR sequences made up an early release that covered approximately 650 HLA-typed donors. An earlier analysis of fewer than 750 of the donors used high-throughput TCR beta sequencing to judge whether each TCR beta V gene segment behaved as functional or pseudogenic.

The research as a whole found: The classifier was reported to diagnose cytomegalovirus status with high specificity and sensitivity in both the original and validation cohorts. Most TCR sequences were seen in very few donors, while some public TCRs were found in many individuals. A further reported finding was that TCR beta sequences accurately predicted the HLA-A and HLA-B alleles for most subjects in the first cohort. The only immune exposure information available for the cohort was CMV serostatus. Several of the top co-occurrence clusters appeared to be linked to parvovirus B19, influenza, CMV and Epstein-Barr virus, according to a later analysis. In this cohort, only TCR beta chains were sequenced, and detectable features were limited by the absence of alpha or paired-chain data. A later analysis found that TCR association rates varied across HLA loci, with DRB1 alleles showing the most associated TCRs and HLA-C alleles the fewest. According to the authors, the approach could potentially be generalized to other disease states and immunological phenotypes. The presence/absence analyses assumed that sequencing depth was roughly uniform across donors, and that assumption may not be true. Roughly 17 rarely observed V segments, including chromosome 9 orphons, were excluded from the earlier analysis of approximately 500 of the donors because counts were too low. A cluster of highly shared sequence variants was judged likely to be a technical artifact of the sequencing pipeline. In a later genetic analysis, fewer N-insertions in productive TCRs were reported among donors in an Asian-associated ancestry cluster than the 666-donor mean. Specific HLA alleles were associated with 16,951 TCR beta sequences at a false discovery rate of 0.05 in a later analysis. In a later analysis, HLA-associated TCR beta chains were found to be more clonally expanded and to have lower generation probabilities than equally common non-associated chains. Assigning TCR associations to individual alleles was difficult when HLA alleles, especially DR and DQ, strongly co-occurred. In an earlier analysis of fewer than 750 of the donors, most TCR beta V segments were observed in productive rearrangements about 87% or about 30% of the time, broadly matching IMGT annotations. In vitro tests confirmed that three of the cytomegalovirus-associated TCR beta chains recognize cytomegalovirus antigens. In a later genetic analysis, a missense DCLRE1C variant was associated with V-gene and J-gene trimming of TCR beta chains, and the association was replicated in an independent cohort. The study gave a list of about 170 TCR beta chains associated with cytomegalovirus. Correlated functional status among segregating V segments might be attributable to linkage disequilibrium, but an unknown experimental factor could not be ruled out. Most CMV-associated TCR beta chains appeared to be HLA-restricted in a later analysis, and the HLA associations seemed to be driven largely by CMV exposure. Because some donors lacked HLA typing at each locus, the association tests relied only on the typed subset. The 87-base-pair reads could not distinguish some IMGT-functional V segments, including TRBV6-2 and TRBV6-3, so those segments were excluded.

About this clone: Its antigen remains undetermined. The input lacks base qualities; no much larger clone sits a single base away.

The cohort was made up of roughly 670 healthy bone marrow donors. At the time of sampling, every cohort member was nominally healthy, though immune exposures that went unrecorded were likely present. The donor tested CMV seropositive and was one of the 289 seropositive cohort members. Every donor gave a peripheral blood sample, and the peripheral blood mononuclear cells from that sample were used for TCR beta sequencing. The Qiagen DNeasy Blood Extraction Kit was used to extract genomic DNA from the blood cell samples. Libraries were built with the immunoSEQ multiplex PCR assay. The multiplex PCR relied on a mix of 60 forward primers for TCR Vbeta segments and 13 reverse primers for TCR Jbeta segments. A multiplex PCR assay on genomic DNA amplified the CDR3 region of rearranged TCR beta genes. Amplified TCR beta libraries were sequenced as 87-base-pair reads on the Illumina HiSeq System. The source study handled its data this way. A later analysis tallied around 80 million unique TCR beta chains across the roughly 610 repertoires, and approximately 12 million of those chains were shared by two or more donors. A nearest-neighbor algorithm error-corrected the raw reads and collapsed the reads into unique sequences, merging closely related sequences to remove PCR and sequencing errors. Alignment of CDR3 sequences to IMGT reference sequences was used to assign V, D and J gene segments. For a sequence to be retained, a match of at least six nucleotides was required to both a V gene segment and a J gene segment. Rearrangements were called productive when the CDR3 lacked stop codons and stayed in frame with V and J; all others were non-productive. Following IMGT convention, CDR3 was defined as the stretch from the second conserved V-encoded cysteine up to the conserved J-encoded phenylalanine. The earlier analysis of 587 of the donors excluded sequences that lacked an unambiguous match to a single V gene segment. An earlier analysis of 450 to 650 of the donors called V segments functional above 56.7% productive rearrangements and segregating when the between-donor standard deviation exceeded 5%. A statistical classification framework was built for diagnosing cytomegalovirus status from the catalog of TCR beta chain sequences. A later analysis assigned V and J genes by comparing TCR nucleotide sequences with IMGT/GENE-DB human TR gene sequences. In a later analysis, CDR3 sequences and most-parsimonious VDJ recombination scenarios were assigned using the TCRdist pipeline. In a later analysis, every TCR beta chain was defined by the combination of its CDR3 amino acid sequence and its V-gene family, and reads without a unique V-gene family were dropped. As a way to deal with suspected cross-contamination and a sequencing artifact, a later analysis dropped over 550 nucleotide sequences that were highly shared and had low generation probability. A later analysis calculated a clonal expansion index for each public chain from normalized within-repertoire ranks of inferred template counts. In a later analysis, generation probabilities were computed using a VDJ recombination model fitted to out-of-frame rearrangements, and the results were checked against IGoR. In a later analysis, hypergeometric tests were used to score TCR-TCR, TCR-HLA and TCR-CMV co-occurrence, with a repertoire-size bias correction applied to TCR pairs. A later analysis estimated false discovery rates by permuting HLA or CMV assignments 20 times. In a later analysis, co-occurring TCRs were grouped using DBSCAN, with TCRdist sequence similarity added in when clustering inside HLA-allele-positive subsets. Co-occurrence clustering excluded repertoires with fewer than 30,000 or more than 120,000 public chains, plus five with anomalous nucleotide sharing. The table comes from immuneACCESS by way of TCRdb, which keeps in-frame sequences with V and J called. Part of the clones is missing from these tables; in studies checked, under half for an unresolved V gene and the rest for unknown reasons. From that table come the V and J calls and clone size; the DNA was used to work out D and trimming. This sample is represented by about 140,000 clones; over 60% of them were singletons. The leading ten clones occupy nearly 7% of the sample.

The CDR3 goes from the cysteine to the phenylalanine over 14 residues. The only DNA kept is the CDR3, 42 bases in frame from the first base. CDR1 and CDR2 (SGHRS, YFSETQ) derive from the germline V gene. Clipping removes 3 bases from V and 5 bases from J, with 5 as the unmatched junction base count. The sequence joins TRBV5-1 to TRBJ1-1, and TRBD1 aligns with 9 junction nucleotides. This receptor was obtained from a man aged 40-55 years in good health and CMV-seropositive. Source material: PBMCs. The base sequence is TGCGCCAGCAGCTCTGGGACAGGGAAGACTGAAGCTTTCTTT. This yields the protein CASSSGTGKTEAFF.